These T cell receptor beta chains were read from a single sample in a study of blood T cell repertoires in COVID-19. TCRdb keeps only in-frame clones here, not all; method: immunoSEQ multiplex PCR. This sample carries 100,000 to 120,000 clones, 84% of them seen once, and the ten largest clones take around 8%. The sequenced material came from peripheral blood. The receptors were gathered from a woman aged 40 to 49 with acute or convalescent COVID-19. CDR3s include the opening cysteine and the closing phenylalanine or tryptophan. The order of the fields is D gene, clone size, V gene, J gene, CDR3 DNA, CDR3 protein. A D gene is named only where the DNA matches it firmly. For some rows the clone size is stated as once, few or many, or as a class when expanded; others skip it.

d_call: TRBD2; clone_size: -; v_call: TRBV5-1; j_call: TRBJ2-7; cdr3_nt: TGCGCCAGCAGCCGAGGGGTAGCGGGGGGCCGAAACTACGAGCAGTACTTC; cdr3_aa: CASSRGVAGGRNYEQYF
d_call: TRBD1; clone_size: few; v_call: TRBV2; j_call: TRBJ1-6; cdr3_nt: TGTGCCAGCAGTGTTAGGACAGGGAACTCACCCCTCCACTTT; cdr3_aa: CASSVRTGNSPLHF
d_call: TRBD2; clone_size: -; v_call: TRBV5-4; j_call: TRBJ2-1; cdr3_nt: TGTGCCAGCAGCTTGGAAGGGACTAGATCGAGGGAGCAGTTCTTC; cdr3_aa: CASSLEGTRSREQFF
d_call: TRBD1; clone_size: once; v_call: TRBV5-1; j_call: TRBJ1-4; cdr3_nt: TGCGCCAGCAGCTCAGGGACAGGCAATGAAAAACTGTTTTTT; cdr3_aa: CASSSGTGNEKLFF
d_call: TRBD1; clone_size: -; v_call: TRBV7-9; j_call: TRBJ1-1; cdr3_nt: TGTGCCAGCAGCTTAGGGGGCAGGGGGCCTGAAGCTTTCTTT; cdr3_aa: CASSLGGRGPEAFF
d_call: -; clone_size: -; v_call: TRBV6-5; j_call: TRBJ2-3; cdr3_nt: TGTGCCAGCAGTTCAAACAGTTATACAGATACGCAGTATTTT; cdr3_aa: CASSSNSYTDTQYF
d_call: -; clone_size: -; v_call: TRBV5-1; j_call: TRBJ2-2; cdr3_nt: TGCGCCAGCAGCTTGGGGCAGGGGAACACCGGGGAGCTGTTTTTT; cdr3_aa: CASSLGQGNTGELFF
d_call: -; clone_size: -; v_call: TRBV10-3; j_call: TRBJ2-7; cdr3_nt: TGTGCCATCAGTGAGAGGACAGTCTACGAGCAGTACTTC; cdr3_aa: CAISERTVYEQYF
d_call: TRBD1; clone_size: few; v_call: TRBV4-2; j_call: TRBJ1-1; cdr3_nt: TGTGCCAGCAGCCAAGCCGGACAGGGTACCACTGAAGCTTTCTTT; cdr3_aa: CASSQAGQGTTEAFF
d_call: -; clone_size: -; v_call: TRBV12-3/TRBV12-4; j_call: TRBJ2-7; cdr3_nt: TGTGCCAGCAGTTTTCAGAACTCCTACGAGCAGTACTTC; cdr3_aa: CASSFQNSYEQYF
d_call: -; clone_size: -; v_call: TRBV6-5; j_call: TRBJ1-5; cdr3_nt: TGTGCCAGCACTCCCGGAACAGGGAATAATCAGCCCCAGCATTTT; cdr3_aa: CASTPGTGNNQPQHF
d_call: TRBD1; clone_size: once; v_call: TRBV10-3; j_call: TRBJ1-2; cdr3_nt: TGTGCCATCAGCCAAGGACAGGAAAGAGTGTATGGCTACACCTTC; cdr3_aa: CAISQGQERVYGYTF
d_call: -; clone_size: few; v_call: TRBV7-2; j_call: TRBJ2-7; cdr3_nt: TGTGCCAGCAGCTTACGACTCGGTGGTCCCTACGAGCAGTACTTC; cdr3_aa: CASSLRLGGPYEQYF
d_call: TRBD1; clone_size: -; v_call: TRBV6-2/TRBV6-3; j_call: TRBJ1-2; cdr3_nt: TGTGCCAGCAGTCCCGACAGGGCTCGGGGCTACACCTTC; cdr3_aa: CASSPDRARGYTF
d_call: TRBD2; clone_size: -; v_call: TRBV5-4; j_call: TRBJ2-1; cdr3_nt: TGTGCCAGCAGCTTCGGGACTAGCAATAGGGAGCAGTTCTTC; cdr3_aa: CASSFGTSNREQFF
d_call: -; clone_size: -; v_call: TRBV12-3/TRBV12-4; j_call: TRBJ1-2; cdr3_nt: TGTGCCAGCAGTTTGGGGGGGCACTATGGCTACACCTTC; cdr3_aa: CASSLGGHYGYTF
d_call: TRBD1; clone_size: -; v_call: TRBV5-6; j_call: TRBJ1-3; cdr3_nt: TGTGCCAGCAGTCGTACAGGGGATGCCTCTGGAAACACCATATATTTT; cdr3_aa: CASSRTGDASGNTIYF
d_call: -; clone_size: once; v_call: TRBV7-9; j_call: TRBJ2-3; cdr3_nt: TGTGCCAGCAGCTTCAGTTCTAGCACAGATACGCAGTATTTT; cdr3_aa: CASSFSSSTDTQYF
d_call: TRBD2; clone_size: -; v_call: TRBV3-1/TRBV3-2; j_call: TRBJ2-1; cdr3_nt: TGTGCCAGCAGCCAAGATAATTCGTGGCTAGCGGGGGCCACCAATGAGCAGTTCTTC; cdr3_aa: CASSQDNSWLAGATNEQFF
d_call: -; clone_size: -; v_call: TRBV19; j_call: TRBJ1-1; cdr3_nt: TGTGCCAGTAAAAGAAACAGGGAGACTGAAGCTTTCTTT; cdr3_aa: CASKRNRETEAFF
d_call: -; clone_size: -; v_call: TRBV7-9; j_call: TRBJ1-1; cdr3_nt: TGTGCCAGCAGCTTTCAGAACACTGAAGCTTTCTTT; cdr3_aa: CASSFQNTEAFF
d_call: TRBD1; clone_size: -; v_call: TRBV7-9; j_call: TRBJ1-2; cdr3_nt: TGTGCCAGCAGCATACTACAGGGGCGTGAAAGGGATGGCTACACCTTC; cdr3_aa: CASSILQGRERDGYTF
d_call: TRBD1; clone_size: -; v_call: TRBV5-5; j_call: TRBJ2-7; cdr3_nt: TGTGCCAGCAGCGTGGGATTGACAGGGCAATCCTACGAGCAGTACTTC; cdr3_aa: CASSVGLTGQSYEQYF
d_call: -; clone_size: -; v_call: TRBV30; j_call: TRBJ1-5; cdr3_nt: TGTGCCTGGAATAAGGGGTTGAATCAGCCCCAGCATTTT; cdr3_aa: CAWNKGLNQPQHF
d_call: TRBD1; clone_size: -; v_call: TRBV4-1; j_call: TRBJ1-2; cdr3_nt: TGCGCCAGCAGCCCAACTCAGACAGGGTCGGTCTATGGCTACACCTTC; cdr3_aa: CASSPTQTGSVYGYTF
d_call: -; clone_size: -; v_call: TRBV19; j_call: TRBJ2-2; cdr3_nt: TGTGCCAGTAGTATTCGGCGGTTGAACACCGGGGAGCTGTTTTTT; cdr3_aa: CASSIRRLNTGELFF
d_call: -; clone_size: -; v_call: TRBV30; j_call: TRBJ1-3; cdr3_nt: TGTGCCTGGAATAAGCCAGGGCCCCCTGGAAACACCATATATTTT; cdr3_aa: CAWNKPGPPGNTIYF
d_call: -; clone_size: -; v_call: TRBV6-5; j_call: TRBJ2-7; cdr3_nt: TGTGCCAGCCGCCCGAGGACACTAAACTACGAGCAGTACTTC; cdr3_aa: CASRPRTLNYEQYF
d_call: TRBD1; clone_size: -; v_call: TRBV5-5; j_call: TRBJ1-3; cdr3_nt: TGTGCCAGCAGCTTGGCAGGGGGCGTAAGTGGAAACACCATATATTTT; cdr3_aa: CASSLAGGVSGNTIYF
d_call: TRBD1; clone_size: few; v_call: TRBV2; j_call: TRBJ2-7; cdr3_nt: TGTGCCAGCAGTGAAGCGGGGGGACAGGGGGCTTACGAGCAGTACTTC; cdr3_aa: CASSEAGGQGAYEQYF
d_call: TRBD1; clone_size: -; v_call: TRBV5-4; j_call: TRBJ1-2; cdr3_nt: TGTGCCAGCAGGGAGCCGGGACAGGGGAAACTGGGGGGCTACACCTTC; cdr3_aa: CASREPGQGKLGGYTF
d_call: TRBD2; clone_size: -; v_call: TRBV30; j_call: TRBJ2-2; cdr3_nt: TGTGCCTGGAGTTATAGCGGGGGAAGGTCCGGGGAGCTGTTTTTT; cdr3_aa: CAWSYSGGRSGELFF
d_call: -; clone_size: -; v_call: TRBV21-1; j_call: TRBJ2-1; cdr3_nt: TGTGCCAGCAGCACCCCCCGGGGTCCGATCGACAATGAGCAGTTCTTC; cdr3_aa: CASSTPRGPIDNEQFF
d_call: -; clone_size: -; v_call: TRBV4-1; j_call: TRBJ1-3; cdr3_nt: TGCGCCAGCAGCCAATCAGGTTCTGGAAACACCATATATTTT; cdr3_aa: CASSQSGSGNTIYF
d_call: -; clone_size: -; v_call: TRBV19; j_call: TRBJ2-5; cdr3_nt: TGTGCCAGTAGACCCGACTACCTCCAAGAGACCCAGTACTTC; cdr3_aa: CASRPDYLQETQYF
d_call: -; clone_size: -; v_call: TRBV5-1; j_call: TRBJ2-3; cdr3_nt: TGCGCCAGCAGCCTGAGGGGGAGCACAGATACGCAGTATTTT; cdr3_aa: CASSLRGSTDTQYF
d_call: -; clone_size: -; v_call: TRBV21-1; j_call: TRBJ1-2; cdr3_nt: TGTGCCAGCAGCCTGCGACAGCACTATGGCTACACCTTC; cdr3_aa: CASSLRQHYGYTF
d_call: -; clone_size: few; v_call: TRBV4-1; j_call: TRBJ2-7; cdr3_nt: TGCGCCAGCAGCCAATATCGGCAGGATGTATACGAGCAGTACTTC; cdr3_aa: CASSQYRQDVYEQYF
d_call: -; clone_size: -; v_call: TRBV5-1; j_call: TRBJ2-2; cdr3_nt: TGCGCCAGCAGCCTTTCCACCGGGGAGCTGTTTTTT; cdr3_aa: CASSLSTGELFF
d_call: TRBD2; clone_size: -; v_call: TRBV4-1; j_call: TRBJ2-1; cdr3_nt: TGCGCCAGCAGCCGCGAGCGGGGGGGTACGAATGAGCAGTTCTTC; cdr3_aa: CASSRERGGTNEQFF
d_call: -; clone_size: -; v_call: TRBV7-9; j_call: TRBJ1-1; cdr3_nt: TGTGCCAGCAGCTTAGGGGCCGGGGAGGGGACCACTGAAGCTTTCTTT; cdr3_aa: CASSLGAGEGTTEAFF
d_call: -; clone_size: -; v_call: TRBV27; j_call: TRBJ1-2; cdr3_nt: TGTGCCAGCAGTTCCCTCGACAGGAACTATGGCTACACCTTC; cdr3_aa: CASSSLDRNYGYTF
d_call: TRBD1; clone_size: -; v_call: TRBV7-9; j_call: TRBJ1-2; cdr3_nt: TGTGCCAGCACCTCGAGCGGGACAGGAGTCTATGGCTACACCTTC; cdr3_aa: CASTSSGTGVYGYTF
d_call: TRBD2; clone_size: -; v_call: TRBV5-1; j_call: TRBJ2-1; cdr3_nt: TGCGCCAGCAGCTTGAATAGCGGGGGCCCTTACAATGAGCAGTTCTTC; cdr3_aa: CASSLNSGGPYNEQFF
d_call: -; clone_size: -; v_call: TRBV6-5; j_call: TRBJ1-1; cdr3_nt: TGTGCCAGCAGCCACACAGGTAACACTGAAGCTTTCTTT; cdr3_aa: CASSHTGNTEAFF
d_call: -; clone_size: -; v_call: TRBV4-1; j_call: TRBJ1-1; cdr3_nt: TGCGCCAGCAGCCAAGGACAGGTGCGGGCAGCTTTCTTT; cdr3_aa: CASSQGQVRAAFF
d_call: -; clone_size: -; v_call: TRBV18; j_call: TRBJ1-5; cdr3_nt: TGTGCCAGCTCACCGCAGGCCGGGGGGGCGAGCAATCAGCCCCAGCATTTT; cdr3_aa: CASSPQAGGASNQPQHF
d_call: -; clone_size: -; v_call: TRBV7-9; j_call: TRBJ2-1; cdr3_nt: TGTGCCAGCAGCTTAGGTCAGGCCCCTTACAATGAGCAGTTCTTC; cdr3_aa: CASSLGQAPYNEQFF
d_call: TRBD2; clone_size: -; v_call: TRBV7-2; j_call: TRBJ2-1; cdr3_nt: TGTGCCAGCAGTCTAGCGGGGACTTACAATGAGCAGTTCTTC; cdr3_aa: CASSLAGTYNEQFF
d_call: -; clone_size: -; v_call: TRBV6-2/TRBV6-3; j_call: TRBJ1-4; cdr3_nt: TGTGCCAGCAGTTCGAACTCCATTGAAAAACTGTTTTTT; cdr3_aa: CASSSNSIEKLFF
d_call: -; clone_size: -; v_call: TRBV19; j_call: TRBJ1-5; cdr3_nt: TGTGCCAGTAGTATTCGGGGTCCAGGCAATCAGCCCCAGCATTTT; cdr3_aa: CASSIRGPGNQPQHF
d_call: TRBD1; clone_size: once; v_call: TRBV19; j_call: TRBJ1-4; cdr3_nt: TGTGCCAGTAATAGGGGGCGGACAGTCAACAATGAAAAACTGTTTTTT; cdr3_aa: CASNRGRTVNNEKLFF
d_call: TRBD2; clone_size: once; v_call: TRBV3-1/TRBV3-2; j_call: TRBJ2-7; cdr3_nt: TGTGCCAGCAATCGACGGGGGGGGTACGAGCAGTACTTC; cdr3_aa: CASNRRGGYEQYF